The present entry profiles one TCR beta chain with its context. It lacks a known antigen. The sample holds no much larger clone one base away, and base qualities are not on file. The method was the immunoSEQ multiplex PCR assay. In TCRdb, the immuneACCESS table is reduced to in-frame sequences with V and J assigned. These tables do not hold every clone; where another copy was compared, an unresolved V gene accounts for under half, and the others remain unexplained. For this sample the table gives roughly 69,000 clones, of which more than 75% were detected only once. Jointly, the top ten make up about 1.5% of the sample. Relative to germline, V is 0 bases shorter and J is 14 bases shorter, with 12 bases between their ends. Reading the germline V gene gives CDR1 SGDLS and CDR2 YYNGEE. From the cysteine through the phenylalanine, the CDR3 covers 12 amino acids. This entry keeps only the CDR3 DNA: 36 bases, framed from base 1.

The data stem from a study of T cell changes during pregnancy in multiple sclerosis (dated by TCRdb to the late 2010s). About the investigation overall: In women with multiple sclerosis, the researchers looked at how the T cell repertoire shifted as pregnancy progressed.

The clonotype comes from a female donor with multiple sclerosis, enrolled in a pregnancy study. The source was peripheral blood, collected in the third trimester of pregnancy. The chain uses TRBV9 and TRBJ2-1; the D region possibly corresponds to TRBD2 (5 bases align). The CDR3 reads as follows: CASSVGLAPEFF. The bases read TGTGCCAGCAGCGTAGGGCTAGCCCCGGAGTTCTTC.